This T cell receptor (beta chain) was identified in a study of blood T cells in healthy people across ages. Together with a sample-barcoded 5' primer, a J-beta primer mix was included in a second PCR lasting about 7 to 11 cycles. MiXCR, applied by TCRdb to the 5' RACE reads, yields one record per CDR3 protein. The profile shows around 1,000,000 distinct CDR3 sequences, under 30% of them singletons. This clonotype was seen more than once but under ten times. The V and J ends lost 6 bases and 7 bases, in that order; junction bases with no gene match: 3. The CDR3 is 13 amino acids. Germline V gene sequence: CDR1 MNHEY, CDR2 SVGEGT. Total RNA amounts of at least 6 micrograms were extracted per sample. The same specimen was also included in a second study, on T cells of mothers and their children. That work states: A slight, non-significant increase in overlap was found for related mother-child pairs relative to unrelated pairs.

The V call is TRBV6-2 or TRBV6-3, the J call TRBJ1-4; TRBD1 matches at 9 bases. The sequenced sample was blood. This TCR came from a girl aged 2-10 years in good health. The CDR3 sequence is CASSRDRAEKLFF. For the CDR3, the DNA is TGTGCCAGCAGCCGGGACAGGGCTGAAAAACTGTTTTTT.